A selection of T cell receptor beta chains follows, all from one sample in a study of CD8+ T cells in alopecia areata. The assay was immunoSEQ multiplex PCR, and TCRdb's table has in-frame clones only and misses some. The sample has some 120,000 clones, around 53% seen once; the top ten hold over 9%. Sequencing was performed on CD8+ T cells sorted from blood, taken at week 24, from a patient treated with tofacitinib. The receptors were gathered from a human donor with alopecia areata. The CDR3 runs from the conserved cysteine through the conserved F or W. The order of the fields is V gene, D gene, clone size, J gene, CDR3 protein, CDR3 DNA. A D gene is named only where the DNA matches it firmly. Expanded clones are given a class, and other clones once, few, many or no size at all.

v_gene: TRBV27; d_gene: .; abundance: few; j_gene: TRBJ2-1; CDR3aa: CASSLGTNEQFF; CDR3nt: TGTGCCAGCAGTTTAGGGACCAATGAGCAGTTCTTC
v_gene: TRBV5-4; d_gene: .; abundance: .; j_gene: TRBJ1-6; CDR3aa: CASTYSTGNNSPLHF; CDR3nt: TGTGCCAGCACTTACAGCACCGGGAATAATTCACCCCTCCACTTT
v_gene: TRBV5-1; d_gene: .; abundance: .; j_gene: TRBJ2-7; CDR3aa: CASSSEGRTALSEQYF; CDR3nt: TGCGCCAGCAGCTCAGAGGGCCGGACAGCCCTCAGCGAGCAGTACTTC
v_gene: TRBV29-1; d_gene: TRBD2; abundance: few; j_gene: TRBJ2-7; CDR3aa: CSVVPLAGDSYEQYF; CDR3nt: TGCAGCGTTGTCCCACTAGCGGGAGACTCCTACGAGCAGTACTTC
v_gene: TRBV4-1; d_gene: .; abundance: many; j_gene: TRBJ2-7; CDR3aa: CASSQEGQLSYEQYF; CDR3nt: TGCGCCAGCAGCCAAGAGGGACAACTCTCCTACGAGCAGTACTTC
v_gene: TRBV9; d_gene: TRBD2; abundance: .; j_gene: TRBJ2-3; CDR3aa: CASSAGGEDTQYF; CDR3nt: TGTGCCAGCAGCGCCGGGGGGGAAGATACGCAGTATTTT
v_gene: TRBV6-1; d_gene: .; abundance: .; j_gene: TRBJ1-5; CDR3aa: CASSPGGQPQHF; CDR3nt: TGTGCCAGCAGTCCGGGGGGGCAGCCCCAGCATTTT
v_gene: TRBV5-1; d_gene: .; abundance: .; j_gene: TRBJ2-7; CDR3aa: CASRPGQTYEQYF; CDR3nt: TGCGCCAGCAGGCCCGGACAGACCTACGAGCAGTACTTC
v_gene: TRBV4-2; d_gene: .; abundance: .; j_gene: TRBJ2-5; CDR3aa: CASSQEGEGQETQYF; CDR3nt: TGTGCCAGCAGCCAAGAGGGAGAGGGCCAAGAGACCCAGTACTTC
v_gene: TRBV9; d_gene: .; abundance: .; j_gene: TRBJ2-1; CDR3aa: CASSVRTDYNEQFF; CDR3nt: TGTGCCAGCAGCGTCCGGACGGACTACAATGAGCAGTTCTTC
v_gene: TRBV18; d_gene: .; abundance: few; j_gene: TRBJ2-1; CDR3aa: CASSPRAGDNEQFF; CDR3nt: TGTGCCAGCTCACCAAGGGCAGGGGACAATGAGCAGTTCTTC
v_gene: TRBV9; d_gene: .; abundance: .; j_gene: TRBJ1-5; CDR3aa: CASSVGQGNQPQHF; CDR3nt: TGTGCCAGCAGCGTAGGACAAGGCAATCAGCCCCAGCATTTT
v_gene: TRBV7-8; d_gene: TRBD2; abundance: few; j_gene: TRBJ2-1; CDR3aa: CASSTRLAGGPYNEQFF; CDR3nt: TGTGCCAGCAGCACGAGACTAGCGGGGGGTCCCTACAATGAGCAGTTCTTC
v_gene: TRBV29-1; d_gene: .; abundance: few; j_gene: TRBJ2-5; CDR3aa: CSVPRTGETQYF; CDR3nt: TGCAGCGTTCCGAGGACGGGAGAGACCCAGTACTTC
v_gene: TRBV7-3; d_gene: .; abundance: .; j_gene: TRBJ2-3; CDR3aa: CASSLERSDTQYF; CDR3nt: TGTGCCAGCAGCTTAGAGAGATCAGATACGCAGTATTTT
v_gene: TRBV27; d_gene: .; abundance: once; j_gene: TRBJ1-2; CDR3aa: CASSLVGGDGYTF; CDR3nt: TGTGCCAGCAGTTTGGTTGGGGGCGATGGCTACACCTTC
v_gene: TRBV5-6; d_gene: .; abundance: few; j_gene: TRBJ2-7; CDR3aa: CASSSDGSYEQYF; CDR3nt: TGTGCCAGCAGCTCCGACGGCTCCTACGAGCAGTACTTC
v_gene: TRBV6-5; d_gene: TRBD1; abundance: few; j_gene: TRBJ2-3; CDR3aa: CASSSGTGHTDTQYF; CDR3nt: TGTGCCAGCAGTTCCGGGACAGGGCACACAGATACGCAGTATTTT
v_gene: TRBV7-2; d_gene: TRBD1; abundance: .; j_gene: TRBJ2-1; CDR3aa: CASSSQVGQINEQFF; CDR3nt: TGTGCCAGCAGCTCACAGGTGGGACAGATCAATGAGCAGTTCTTC
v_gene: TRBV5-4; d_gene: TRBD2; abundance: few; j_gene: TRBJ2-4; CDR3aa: CASSPRGDKNIQYF; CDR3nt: TGTGCCAGCAGCCCGCGGGGGGACAAAAACATTCAGTACTTC
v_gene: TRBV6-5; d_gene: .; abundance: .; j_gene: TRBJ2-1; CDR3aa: CASSYAPGTDNEQFF; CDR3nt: TGTGCCAGCAGTTACGCCCCCGGGACGGACAATGAGCAGTTCTTC
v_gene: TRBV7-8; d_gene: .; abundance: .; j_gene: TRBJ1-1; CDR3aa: CATSGRMNTEAFF; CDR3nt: TGTGCCACAAGCGGGAGGATGAACACTGAAGCTTTCTTT
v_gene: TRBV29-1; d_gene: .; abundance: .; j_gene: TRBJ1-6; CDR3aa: CSVGGDSNSPLHF; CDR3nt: TGCAGCGTCGGTGGGGACTCCAATTCACCCCTCCACTTT
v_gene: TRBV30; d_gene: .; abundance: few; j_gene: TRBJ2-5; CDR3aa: CAWSVHGGIGKTQYF; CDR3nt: TGTGCCTGGAGTGTACATGGGGGGATCGGAAAGACCCAGTACTTC
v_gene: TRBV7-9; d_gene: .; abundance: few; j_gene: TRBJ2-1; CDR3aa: CASSPASYNEQFF; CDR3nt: TGTGCCAGCAGCCCCGCCTCCTACAATGAGCAGTTCTTC
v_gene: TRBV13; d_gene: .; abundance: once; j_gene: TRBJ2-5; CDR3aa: CASSPYQETQYF; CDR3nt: TGTGCCAGCAGCCCGTACCAAGAGACCCAGTACTTC
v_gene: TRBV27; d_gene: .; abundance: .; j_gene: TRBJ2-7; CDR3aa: CASSSTAYSYEQYF; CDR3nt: TGTGCCAGCAGTTCAACTGCCTACTCCTACGAGCAGTACTTC
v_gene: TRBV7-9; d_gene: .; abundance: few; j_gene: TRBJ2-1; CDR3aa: CASSALYNEQFF; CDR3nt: TGTGCCAGCAGCGCACTGTACAATGAGCAGTTCTTC
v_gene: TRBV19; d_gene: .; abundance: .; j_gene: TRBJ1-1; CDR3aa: CASSIMVNTEAFF; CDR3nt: TGTGCCAGTAGTATCATGGTGAACACTGAAGCTTTCTTT
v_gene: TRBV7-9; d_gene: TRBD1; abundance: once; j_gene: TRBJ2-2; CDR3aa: CASSHRGINGELFF; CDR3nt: TGTGCCAGCAGCCACAGGGGGATAAACGGGGAGCTGTTTTTT
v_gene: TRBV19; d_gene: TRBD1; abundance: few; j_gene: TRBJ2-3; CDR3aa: CASSTTGPDTQYF; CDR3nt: TGTGCCAGTAGTACGACAGGGCCAGATACGCAGTATTTT
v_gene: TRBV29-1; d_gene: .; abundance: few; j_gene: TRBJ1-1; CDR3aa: CSAETLDSLNTEAFF; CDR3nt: TGCAGCGCCGAGACTTTGGACAGCCTGAACACTGAAGCTTTCTTT
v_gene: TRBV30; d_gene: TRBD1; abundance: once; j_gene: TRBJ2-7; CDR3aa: CAFSRGLEQYF; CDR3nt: TGTGCCTTCTCAAGGGGGCTCGAGCAGTACTTC
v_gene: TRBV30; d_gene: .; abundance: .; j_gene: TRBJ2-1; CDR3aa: CAWRAPAGRNEQFF; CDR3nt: TGTGCCTGGAGGGCCCCCGCGGGGCGGAATGAGCAGTTCTTC
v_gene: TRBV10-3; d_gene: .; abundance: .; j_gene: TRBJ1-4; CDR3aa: CAISETRFGAGQGEKLFF; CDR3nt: TGTGCCATCAGTGAGACGAGATTTGGGGCAGGCCAGGGAGAAAAACTGTTTTTT
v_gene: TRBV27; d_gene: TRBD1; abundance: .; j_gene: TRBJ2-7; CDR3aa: CASSSTGIYEQYF; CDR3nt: TGTGCCAGCAGTTCGACAGGGATCTACGAGCAGTACTTC
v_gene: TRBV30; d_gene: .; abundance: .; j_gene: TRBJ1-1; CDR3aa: CAWTVGTEAFF; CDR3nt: TGTGCCTGGACGGTAGGCACTGAAGCTTTCTTT
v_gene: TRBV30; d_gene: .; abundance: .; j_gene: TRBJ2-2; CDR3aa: CAYGWDGELFF; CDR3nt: TGTGCCTACGGGTGGGACGGGGAGCTGTTTTTT
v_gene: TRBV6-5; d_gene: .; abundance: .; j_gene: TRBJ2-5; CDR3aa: CASNPRGQEETQYF; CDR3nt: TGTGCCAGCAACCCCCGTGGGCAAGAAGAGACCCAGTACTTC
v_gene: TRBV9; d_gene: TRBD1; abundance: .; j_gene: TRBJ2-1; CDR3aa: CASSVGGQGTEQFF; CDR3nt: TGTGCCAGCAGCGTAGGGGGACAGGGGACTGAGCAGTTCTTC
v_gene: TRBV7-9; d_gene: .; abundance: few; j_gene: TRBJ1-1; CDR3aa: CASSLGGIMNTEAFF; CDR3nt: TGTGCCAGCAGCTTAGGGGGCATTATGAACACTGAAGCTTTCTTT
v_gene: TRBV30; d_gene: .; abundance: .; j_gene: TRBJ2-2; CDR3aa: CAWKTGNTGELFF; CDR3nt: TGTGCCTGGAAAACAGGGAATACCGGGGAGCTGTTTTTT
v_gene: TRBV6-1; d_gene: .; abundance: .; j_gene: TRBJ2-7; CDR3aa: CASSDREPYEQYF; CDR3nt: TGTGCCAGCAGTGACAGGGAACCCTACGAGCAGTACTTC
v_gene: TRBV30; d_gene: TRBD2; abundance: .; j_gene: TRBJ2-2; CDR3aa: CAWSGLAGDTGELFF; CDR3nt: TGTGCCTGGAGCGGATTAGCGGGGGACACCGGGGAGCTGTTTTTT
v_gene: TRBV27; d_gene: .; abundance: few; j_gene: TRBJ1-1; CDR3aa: CASSLAWNTEAFF; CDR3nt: TGTGCCAGCAGTTTAGCATGGAACACTGAAGCTTTCTTT
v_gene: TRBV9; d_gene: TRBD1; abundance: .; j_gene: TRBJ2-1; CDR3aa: CASSAPTGSSGNEQFF; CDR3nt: TGTGCCAGCAGCGCCCCGACAGGGTCGAGCGGAAATGAGCAGTTCTTC
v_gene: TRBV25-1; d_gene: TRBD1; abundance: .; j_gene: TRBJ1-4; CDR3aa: CASSATPRTGDREKLFF; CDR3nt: TGTGCCAGCAGTGCGACCCCCAGGACAGGGGATCGTGAAAAACTGTTTTTT
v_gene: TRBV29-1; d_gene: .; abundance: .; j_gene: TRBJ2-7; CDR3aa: CSVEMQESYEQYF; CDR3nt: TGCAGCGTTGAAATGCAGGAATCCTACGAGCAGTACTTC
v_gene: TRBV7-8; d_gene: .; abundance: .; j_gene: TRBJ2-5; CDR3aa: CASSLDWQETQYF; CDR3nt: TGTGCCAGCAGCTTAGACTGGCAAGAGACCCAGTACTTC
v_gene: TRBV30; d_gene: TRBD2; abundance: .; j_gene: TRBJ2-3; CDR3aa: CAWSVWASGDLDTQYF; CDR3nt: TGTGCCTGGAGTGTATGGGCTAGCGGGGACTTGGATACGCAGTATTTT
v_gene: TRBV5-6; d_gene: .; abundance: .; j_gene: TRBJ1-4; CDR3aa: CASSSNVGTLTNEKLFF; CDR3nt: TGTGCCAGCAGCTCCAACGTGGGGACTCTAACTAATGAAAAACTGTTTTTT
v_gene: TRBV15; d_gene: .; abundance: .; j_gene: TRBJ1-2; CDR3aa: CATRTDDYGYTF; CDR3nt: TGTGCCACTCGGACCGATGATTATGGCTACACCTTC